The 22 T cell receptor beta chains given below trace back to one sample, sequenced in a study of T cells in Graves' hyperthyroidism and ophthalmopathy. RNA transcripts served as the template for amplifying TCR beta CDR3 regions. Primed by the HTBI set, a first-round RT-PCR was run on the TCR CDR3. Via MiXCR, TCRdb re-called the multiplex PCR reads, giving one row per CDR3 protein. The repertoire holds 560,000 or so distinct CDR3 sequences, with roughly 21% as singletons. The sequenced sample was blood. These receptors originate from a man aged 35 to 55 with Graves' ophthalmopathy.

The V call is TRBV20-1, the J call TRBJ2-5; 10 bases align to TRBD2. The CDR3 loop spans 14 amino acids. The trim removed 3 bases at V and 2 bases at J, leaving 3 bases unmatched. Germline loops: CDR1 DFQATT, CDR2 SNEGSKA (reference sequence). The CDR3 nucleotides are TGCAGTGCTAGGGCGACTAGCGGGCAAGAGACCCAGTACTTC. It is translated as CSARATSGQETQYF.

In this sample, this clonotype turned up many times. The chain joins TRBV7-3 to TRBJ1-1; tentative D call: TRBD1 (5 bases). The CDR3 sequence is 16 residues long. Germline CDR1 is SGHTA and CDR2 is FQGTGA. Trimming cost V 2 bases and J 1 base, with 14 bases left between them. The CDR3 nucleotides are TGTGCCAGCAGCTTAGGAAGTTCAGGGCCGAACACTGAAGCTTTCTTT. Encoded protein: CASSLGSSGPNTEAFF.

This clonotype appeared many times. The chain is built from TRBV7-3 and TRBJ2-5, with 7 bases aligning to TRBD1. Looked up from germline, CDR1 is SGHTA and CDR2 is FQGTGA. The CDR3 sequence is 13 residues long. With 3 bases clipped from V and 6 bases from J, the junction kept 4 bases outside the gene matches. The CDR3 nucleotides read TGTGCCAGCAGCTTCTGGGACAGAAAGACCCAGTACTTC. As protein: CASSFWDRKTQYF. Full variable domain (rest looked up from reference TRBV7-3 and TRBJ2-5): GAGVSQTPSNKVTEKGKYVELRCDPISGHTALYWYRQSLGQGPEFLIYFQGTGAADDSGLPNDRFFAVRPEGSVSTLKIQRTERGDSAVYLCASSFWDRKTQYFGPGTRLLVL.

This clonotype was picked up a small number of times. The chain employs TRBV20-1 and TRBJ1-4; no firm D call. Between the trimmed V and J ends, which lost 1 base and 11 bases, there was a span of 11 bases. The CDR3 is 12 residues long. The germline V gene has CDR1 DFQATT and CDR2 SNEGSKA (reference sequence). The CDR3 is CSARGRTRKLFF. The CDR3 DNA sequence: TGCAGTGCTAGAGGGAGGACGCGGAAACTGTTTTTT.

This clonotype has at least ten counts. This sequence joins TRBV7-2 and TRBJ2-3; 12 bases map to TRBD2. V shed 5 bases and J 3 bases; nucleotides not matched to a gene: 6. Germline CDR1 reads SGHTA; CDR2 reads FQGNSA. The CDR3 extends over 16 amino acids. The CDR3 DNA is TGTGCCAGCAGCCCCCGGCTAGCGGGAGGGACAGATACGCAGTATTTT. This codes for CASSPRLAGGTDTQYF. The whole variable domain, filled in from reference TRBV7-2 and TRBJ2-3, reads GAGVSQSPSNKVTEKGKDVELRCDPISGHTALYWYRQSLGQGLEFLIYFQGNSAPDKSGLPSDRFSAERTGGSVSTLTIQRTQQEDSAVYLCASSPRLAGGTDTQYFGPGTRLTVL.

This clonotype was observed a few times. This chain uses TRBV29-1 with TRBJ2-1; D not certain. V shed 7 bases and J shed 1 base, with 17 bases lying between them. Germline values: CDR1 SQVTM, CDR2 ANQGSEA. The CDR3 contains 15 residues. This CDR3 is CSGSASSPSYNEQFF. The CDR3 DNA reads as TGCAGCGGGTCGGCGAGTAGCCCTTCCTACAATGAGCAGTTCTTC.

This clonotype was counted a few times. V and J are TRBV12-3 or TRBV12-4 and TRBJ1-2, with D tentatively TRBD1 (6 bases). The length of the CDR3 is 14 residues. V was clipped by 3 bases and J by 7 bases, with 15 bases between them. DNA of the CDR3: TGTGCCAGCAGTTTTGGGGGGGCGATGACTGGCTACACCTTC. It encodes CASSFGGAMTGYTF.

This clonotype was detected only once. One base away lies a much larger clone, so this may be a sequencing read error. This chain links TRBV2 with TRBJ2-4; D perhaps matches TRBD1 (6 bases). Germline CDR1 and CDR2: SNHLY and FYNNEI. CDR3 size: 14 residues. The CDR3 loop is CAGSIDRAKNIQYF. CDR3 bases: TGTGCCGGCAGTATCGACAGGGCCAAAAACATTCAGTACTTC.

This chain's CDR3 is CASGGTSGVTGELFF. Here the CDR3 DNA reads TGTGCCAGCGGGGGGACTAGCGGGGTAACCGGGGAGCTGTTTTTT. J is TRBJ2-2 and V is TRBV9, with 13 bases lining up with TRBD2. Germline-derived CDR1 and CDR2 are SGDLS and YYNGEE. V shed 7 bases and J 5 bases; nucleotides not matched to a gene: 5. This CDR3 comprises 15 residues.

The chain couples TRBV10-3 to TRBJ2-5; the D gene is possibly TRBD2 (5 bases). The CDR3 extends over 13 amino acids. Trimming removed 7 bases from V and 3 bases from J, with 12 bases in between. Germline-derived CDR1 and CDR2 are ENHRY and SYGVKD. The CDR3 protein is CAIKEAAKETQYF. The CDR3 DNA is TGTGCCATCAAGGAGGCAGCTAAAGAGACCCAGTACTTC.

This clonotype was picked up many times. The V gene is TRBV3-1, the J gene TRBJ2-5; no clear D gene. Trimming removed 1 base from V and 5 bases from J, with 8 bases in between. The CDR3 spans 13 residues. Germline CDR1 is LGHDT and CDR2 is YNNKEL (reference sequence). CDR3 region: CASSQVSQETQYF. The CDR3 nucleotides read TGTGCCAGCAGCCAAGTTAGCCAGGAGACCCAGTACTTC.

This clonotype was counted at least ten times. The chain links TRBV27 to TRBJ2-3, with 11 bases aligning to TRBD1. Germline trimming cut 2 bases from V and 1 base from J; bases unmatched to any gene: 14. Per the germline V gene, CDR1 is MNHEY and CDR2 is SMNVEV (reference sequence). This CDR3 region has 20 residues. The CDR3 region has the DNA TGTGCCAGCAGTTTACGAGGACAGGGGGCCCTAGCGGGTCGCACAGATACGCAGTATTTT. Amino acids: CASSLRGQGALAGRTDTQYF.

A few counts support this clonotype. The chain recombines TRBV7-6 with TRBJ2-1; 9 bases align to TRBD2. The CDR3 spans 17 residues. The germline V gene has CDR1 SGHVS and CDR2 FNYEAQ. The V gene end was trimmed by 5 bases and the J gene end by 8 bases; junction bases not matched to a gene: 16. The CDR3 DNA follows: TGTGCCAGCAGCGCAGGCTTAGCGGGGGTGGTTGTACATGAGCAGTTCTTC. Translated, it gives CASSAGLAGVVVHEQFF. Based on the CDR3 plus reference TRBV7-6 and TRBJ2-1, the full variable domain is GAGVSQSPRYKVTKRGQDVALRCDPISGHVSLYWYRQALGQGPEFLTYFNYEAQQDKSGLPNDRFSAERPEGSISTLTIQRTEQRDSAMYRCASSAGLAGVVVHEQFFGPGTRLTVL.

This clonotype was detected a few times. The rearrangement joins TRBV29-1 to TRBJ1-1; 8 nucleotides agree with TRBD1. The CDR3 sequence is 14 residues long. Germline V gene sequence: CDR1 SQVTM, CDR2 ANQGSEA. V gave up 3 bases and J gave up 6 bases; unmatched junction bases: 9. CDR3 region: CSVEGTGWGAEAFF. The CDR3 nucleotides read TGCAGCGTTGAGGGGACAGGTTGGGGCGCTGAAGCTTTCTTT.

This clonotype was counted at least ten times. This rearrangement joins TRBV27 to TRBJ2-5, with D uncertain. The CDR3 loop spans 14 amino acids. Looked up from germline, CDR1 is MNHEY and CDR2 is SMNVEV (reference sequence). The V end was cut by 5 bases, the J end by 5 bases, with 15 bases between. CDR3 region: CASSLTSAWETQYF. The CDR3 DNA reads TGTGCCAGCAGTCTGACATCGGCCTGGGAGACCCAGTACTTC.

For the CDR3, the DNA is TGTGCCAGCAGTCTCCCTTCTGCCGATACGCAGTATTTT. Protein: CASSLPSADTQYF. V usage is TRBV27 and J usage is TRBJ2-3, with D hard to call. The CDR3 sequence is 13 residues long. Trimming took off 5 bases at V and 6 bases at J, with 12 bases between the two ends. CDR1 is MNHEY, CDR2 SMNVEV, per germline (reference sequence).

A remark on this clonotype: Given a much more abundant clone one base away, this may be a read error. As DNA, the CDR3 is TGTGCCAGCAGCCCTACCCGACACCTCGAAGCTTTCTTT. Residues: CASSPTRHLEAFF. The J gene is TRBJ1-1, the V gene TRBV2; D not resolved. The CDR3 loop spans 13 amino acids. The V gene's germline CDR1 is SNHLY and CDR2 FYNNEI. Trimming cost V 6 bases and J 8 bases, with 16 bases left between them.

The rearrangement uses TRBV10-3 and TRBJ2-1; tentative D call: TRBD2 (6 bases). The length of the CDR3 is 17 residues. V was shortened by 0 bases and J by 0 bases, with 12 bases between the two germline ends. CDR1 and CDR2 from the germline V gene are ENHRY and SYGVKD. CDR3 amino acids: CAISESVWGDSYNEQFF. In nucleotides, the CDR3 is TGTGCCATCAGTGAGTCTGTCTGGGGGGACTCCTACAATGAGCAGTTCTTC.

The rearrangement uses TRBV29-1 and TRBJ2-7; 11 bases map to TRBD2. With V trimmed by 2 bases and J by 3 bases, 6 bases remained unmatched. Germline V gene data show CDR1 as SQVTM and CDR2 as ANQGSEA. The CDR3 is made up of 15 amino acids. The CDR3 sequence: CSVEYLAGGHYEQYF. As DNA, the CDR3 is TGCAGCGTTGAATACCTAGCGGGAGGTCACTACGAGCAGTACTTC.

This clonotype was observed many times. V usage is TRBV2 and J usage is TRBJ2-7; TRBD2 matches 13 bases. The CDR3 covers 15 residues. V trimming: 4 bases; J trimming: 4 bases; junction bases outside the gene matches: 4. Germline-derived CDR1 and CDR2 are SNHLY and FYNNEI. The CDR3 region is CASSAPTSGGYEQYF. For the CDR3, the DNA is TGTGCCAGCAGTGCCCCGACTAGCGGGGGGTACGAGCAGTACTTC.

In its sample, this clonotype was seen a few times. The chain is built from TRBV20-1 and TRBJ2-3; 11 nucleotides line up with TRBD2. Trimming took 3 bases from V and 7 from J; bases not matched to a gene: 9. Germline V gives CDR1 DFQATT, CDR2 SNEGSKA (reference sequence). The CDR3 extends over 15 amino acids. The CDR3 nucleotides are TGCAGTGCTAGCGTAGCGGGGGGGCGGGTCTATACGCAGTATTTT. Protein product: CSASVAGGRVYTQYF.

The chain links TRBV18 to TRBJ2-7; D ambiguous. Trimming stripped 4 bases from V and 6 bases from J, with 10 bases between. Looked up from germline, CDR1 is KGHSH and CDR2 is LQKENI. This CDR3 is built from 12 residues. The CDR3: CASSLDTTEQYF. CDR3 DNA sequence: TGTGCCAGCTCACTTGACACGACCGAGCAGTACTTC. Full variable domain (missing parts from reference TRBV18 and TRBJ2-7): NAGVMQNPRHLVRRRGQEARLRCSPMKGHSHVYWYRQLPEEGLKFMVYLQKENIIDESGMPKERFSAEFPKEGPSILRIQQVVRGDSAAYFCASSLDTTEQYFGPGTRLTVT.